This T cell receptor (beta chain) was retrieved from a study of stem cell transplantation in POMP-related autoinflammatory disease. Across the study: Hypothesis: faulty thymoproteasomes impair CD8+ T-cell selection, skewing TRB repertoires. Findings of the study overall: Fewer unique TRB V-J gene pairings were identified in patients with PRAID. Across all analyzed T-cell subsets, patients with PRAID tended toward reduced diversity and increased clonality.

With regard to this clone: Its antigen is as yet unknown.

V trimming: 5 bases; J trimming: 3 bases; junction bases outside the gene matches: 6. The CDR3 totals 15 residues. CDR1 SGHDT and CDR2 YYEEEE come from the germline V gene. Profiling relied on immunoSEQ multiplex PCR, and the TCRdb table lists in-frame clones only, not all of them. This sample has several thousand clones, with just over 85% found just once. This rearrangement joins TRBV5-6 to TRBJ2-7; 12 positions match TRBD1. The receptor was isolated from a human patient with POMP-related autoinflammation and immune dysregulation (PRAID). The graft donor may be the source of some T cells. Sample: CD8+ T cells from PBMCs, taken after stem cell transplantation. The CDR3 protein is CASRRDRGRNYEQYV. CDR3 sequence (DNA): TGTGCCAGCAGACGGGACAGGGGGCGAAACTACGAGCAGTACGTC.